Shown below are 9 T cell receptor beta chains from a single sample sequenced in a study of blood T cell repertoires in COVID-19. Sequencing was performed with immunoSEQ multiplex PCR; in TCRdb, only in-frame clones are kept and a portion is missing. Of some 240,000 clones listed, about 80% are singletons. Sequenced material: PBMCs or T cells enriched from blood (not recorded which). The receptors were sampled from a man aged 45 to 65 who had recovered from COVID-19.

This clone came up once. V usage is TRBV27 and J usage is TRBJ2-1, with TRBD1 as a possible D gene (5 bases). This CDR3 is 16 amino acids long. Trimming took off 5 bases at V and 8 bases at J, with 22 bases between the two ends. Germline assignment: CDR1 MNHEY and CDR2 SMNVEV (reference sequence). For the CDR3, the DNA is TGTGCCAGCAGTGCCTCCCGGGTGGGGCCCAAGGATGAGCAGTTCTTC. Translating it yields CASSASRVGPKDEQFF.

The chain combines TRBV5-6 with TRBJ1-3; weak D call: TRBD1 (5 bases). Germline loops: CDR1 SGHDT, CDR2 YYEEEE. V lost 1 base and J 8 bases, leaving 10 bases between the germline ends. This CDR3 is 13 amino acids long. CDR3 in DNA: TGTGCCAGCAGCTTGTCTCAGGGCTACACCATATATTTT. Translating it yields CASSLSQGYTIYF.

This sequence joins TRBV5-1 and TRBJ2-2; TRBD2 agrees at 12 bases. With V trimmed by 2 bases and J by 7 bases, 3 bases remained unmatched. CDR3 length: 15 residues. Germline-derived CDR1 and CDR2 are SGHRS and YFSETQ. The CDR3 region has the DNA TGCGCCAGCAGCTTCCGGACTAGCGGGGACGGGGAGCTGTTTTTT. Protein sequence: CASSFRTSGDGELFF.

The V and J genes are TRBV18 and TRBJ1-2, with D maybe TRBD1 (5 bases). The V and J ends lost 3 bases and 2 bases respectively, with 13 bases between them. CDR1 is KGHSH, CDR2 LQKENI, per germline. The CDR3 contains 15 residues. This chain's CDR3 is CASSPEGLSNYGYTF. The CDR3 region has the DNA TGTGCCAGCTCACCTGAGGGACTGAGCAACTATGGCTACACCTTC.

The CDR3 nucleotides are TGCGCCAGCAGCCTTGGGCAGCCGGATGGCTACACCTTC. It is translated as CASSLGQPDGYTF. The genes are TRBV5-1 and TRBJ1-2, with D unresolved. Germline V lookup: CDR1 SGHRS, CDR2 YFSETQ. CDR3 length: 13 amino acids. Trimming stripped 4 bases from V and 6 bases from J, with 13 bases between.

The chain combines TRBV1 with TRBJ2-2; no DNA check was done on the table's D call, TRBD2. TRBV1 is marked as a pseudogene. This CDR3 comprises 12 residues. CDR3 DNA: TGCACCAGCAGCCAAGCCGGGAGGGAGCTGTTTTTT. It is translated as CTSSQAGRELFF.

This clone has just one count. V usage is TRBV24-1 and J usage is TRBJ1-2; TRBD1 is a possible D gene (5 bases). Trimming left V 3 bases short and J 2 bases short, with 12 bases between. Germline V gives CDR1 KGHDR, CDR2 SFDVKD. The CDR3 totals 15 residues. This chain's CDR3 is CATSDTGWGNYGYTF. The DNA for the CDR3 is TGTGCCACCAGTGATACAGGTTGGGGCAACTATGGCTACACCTTC.

This clone is a singleton in its sample. The chain employs TRBV6-5 and TRBJ2-2; the D gene is possibly TRBD2 (6 bases). Germline-derived CDR1 and CDR2 are MNHEY and SVGAGI. V lost 6 bases and J 6 bases, leaving 14 bases between the germline ends. The CDR3 totals 14 residues. CDR3 nucleotides: TGTGCCAGCAGGATCTCTAGCGCCCCCGGGGAGCTGTTTTTT. This codes for CASRISSAPGELFF.

The rearrangement joins TRBV29-1 to TRBJ1-2; the D is unclear. V was pared by 7 bases and J by 4 bases, with 7 bases between. Germline V gene data show CDR1 as SQVTM and CDR2 as ANQGSEA. The CDR3 is 10 amino acids. The CDR3 sequence is CSALSYGYTF. CDR3 sequence (DNA): TGCAGCGCTCTTAGCTATGGCTACACCTTC.